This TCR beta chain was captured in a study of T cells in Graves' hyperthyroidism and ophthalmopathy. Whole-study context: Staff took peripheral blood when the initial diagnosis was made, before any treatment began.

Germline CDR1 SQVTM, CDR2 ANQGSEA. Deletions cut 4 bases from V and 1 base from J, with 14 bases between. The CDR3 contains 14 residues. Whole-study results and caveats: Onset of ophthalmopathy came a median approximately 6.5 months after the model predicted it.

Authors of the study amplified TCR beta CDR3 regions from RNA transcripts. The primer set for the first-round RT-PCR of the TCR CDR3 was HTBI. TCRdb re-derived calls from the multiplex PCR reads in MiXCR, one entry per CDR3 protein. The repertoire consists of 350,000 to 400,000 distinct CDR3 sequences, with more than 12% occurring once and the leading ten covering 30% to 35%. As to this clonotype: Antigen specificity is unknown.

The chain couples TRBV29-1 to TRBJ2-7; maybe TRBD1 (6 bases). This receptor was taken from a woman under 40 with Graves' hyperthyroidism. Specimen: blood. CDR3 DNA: TGCAGCGTTGTTGGGACAACCAAATCCTACGAGCAGTACTTC. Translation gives CSVVGTTKSYEQYF.